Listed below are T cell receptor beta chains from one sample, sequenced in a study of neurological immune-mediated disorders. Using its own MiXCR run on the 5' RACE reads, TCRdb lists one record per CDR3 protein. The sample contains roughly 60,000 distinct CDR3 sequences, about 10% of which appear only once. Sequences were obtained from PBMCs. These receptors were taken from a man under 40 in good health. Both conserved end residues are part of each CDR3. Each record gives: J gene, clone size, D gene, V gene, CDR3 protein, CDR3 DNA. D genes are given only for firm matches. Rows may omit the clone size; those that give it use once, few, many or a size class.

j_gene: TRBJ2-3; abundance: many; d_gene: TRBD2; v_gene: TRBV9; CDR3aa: CASSDPGLAGMDTQYF; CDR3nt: TGTGCCAGCAGCGACCCGGGACTAGCGGGAATGGATACGCAGTATTTT
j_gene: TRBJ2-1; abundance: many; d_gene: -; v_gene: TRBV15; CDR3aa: CATSSVWSGQFF; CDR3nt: TGTGCCACCAGCAGTGTTTGGAGTGGGCAGTTCTTC
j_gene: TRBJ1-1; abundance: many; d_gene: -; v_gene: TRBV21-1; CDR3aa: CASSSSGGGVSTEAFF; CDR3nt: TGTGCCAGCAGCTCATCAGGGGGCGGTGTGAGCACTGAAGCTTTCTTT
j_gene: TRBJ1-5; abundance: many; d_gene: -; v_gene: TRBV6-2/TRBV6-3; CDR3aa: CASTTVAQPQHF; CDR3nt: TGTGCCAGCACCACAGTAGCTCAGCCCCAGCATTTT
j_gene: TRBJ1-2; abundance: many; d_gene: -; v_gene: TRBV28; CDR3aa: CAGAGLQRGYTF; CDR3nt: TGTGCCGGCGCCGGGCTGCAGAGGGGCTACACCTTC
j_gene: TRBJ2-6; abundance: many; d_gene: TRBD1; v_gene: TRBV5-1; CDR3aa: CASSTIRQGTGANVLTF; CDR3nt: TGCGCCAGCAGCACCATTAGACAGGGTACCGGGGCCAACGTCCTGACTTTC
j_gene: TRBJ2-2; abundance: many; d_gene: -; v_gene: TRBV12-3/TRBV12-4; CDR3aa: CASSLPQSPTGELFF; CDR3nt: TGTGCCAGCAGCCTCCCACAGTCGCCCACCGGGGAGCTGTTTTTT
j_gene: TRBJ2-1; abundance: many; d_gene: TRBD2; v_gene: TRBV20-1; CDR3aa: CSARSLAGTSYNEQFF; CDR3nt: TGCAGTGCTAGGTCACTAGCGGGAACCTCCTACAATGAGCAGTTCTTC
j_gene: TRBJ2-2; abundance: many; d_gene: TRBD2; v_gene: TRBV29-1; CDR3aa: CSAGRVGELFF; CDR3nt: TGCAGCGCTGGGAGGGTGGGGGAGCTGTTTTTT
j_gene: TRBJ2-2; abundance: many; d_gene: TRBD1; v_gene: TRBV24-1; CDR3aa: CATRGQGLDTGELFF; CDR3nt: TGTGCCACCCGGGGACAGGGTCTGGACACCGGGGAGCTGTTTTTT
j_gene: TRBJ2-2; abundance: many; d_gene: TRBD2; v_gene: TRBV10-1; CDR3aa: CASSGMNTGELFF; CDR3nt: TGCGCCAGTAGCGGGATGAACACCGGGGAGCTGTTTTTT
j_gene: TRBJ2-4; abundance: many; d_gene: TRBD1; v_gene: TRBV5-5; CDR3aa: CASSLGSGTGTKNIQYF; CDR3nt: TGTGCCAGCAGCTTGGGATCCGGGACAGGGACCAAAAACATTCAGTACTTC
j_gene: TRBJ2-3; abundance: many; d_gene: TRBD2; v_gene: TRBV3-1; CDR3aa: CASSQDAGGTDTQYF; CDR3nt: TGTGCCAGCAGCCAAGATGCGGGAGGGACAGATACGCAGTATTTT
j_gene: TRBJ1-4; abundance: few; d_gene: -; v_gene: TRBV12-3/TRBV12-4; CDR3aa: CASSRQQLTTTNEKLFF; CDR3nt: TGTGCCAGCAGTCGACAACAGTTAACAACAACTAATGAAAAACTGTTTTTT
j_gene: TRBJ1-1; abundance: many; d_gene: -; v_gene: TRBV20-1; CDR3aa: CSARVPGGESTEAFF; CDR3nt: TGCAGTGCTAGGGTCCCGGGAGGGGAGAGCACTGAAGCTTTCTTT
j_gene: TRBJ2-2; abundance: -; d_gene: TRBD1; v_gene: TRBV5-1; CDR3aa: CASSLGSGGSTDELFF; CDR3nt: TGCGCCAGCAGCTTGGGTTCAGGGGGCTCGACCGATGAGCTGTTTTTT
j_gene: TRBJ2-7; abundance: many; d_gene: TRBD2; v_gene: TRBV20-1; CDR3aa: CSAQSGGPYEQYF; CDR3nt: TGCAGTGCTCAGAGCGGGGGTCCCTACGAGCAGTACTTC
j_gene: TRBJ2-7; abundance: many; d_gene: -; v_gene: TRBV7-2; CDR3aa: CASSLEMAYEQYF; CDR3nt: TGTGCCAGCAGCCTCGAAATGGCGTACGAGCAGTACTTC
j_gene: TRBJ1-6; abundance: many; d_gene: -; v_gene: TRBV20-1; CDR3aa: CSARVGNQSPLHF; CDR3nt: TGCAGTGCTAGAGTTGGTAATCAATCACCCCTCCACTTT
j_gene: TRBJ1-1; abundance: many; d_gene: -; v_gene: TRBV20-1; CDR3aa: CSATGTFEAFF; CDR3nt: TGCAGTGCTACTGGGACATTTGAAGCTTTCTTT
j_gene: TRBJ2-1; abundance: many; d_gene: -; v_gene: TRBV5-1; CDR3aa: CASSSLFPSRPSYNEQFF; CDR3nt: TGCGCCAGCAGCTCTCTCTTCCCTAGCCGACCCTCCTACAATGAGCAGTTCTTC
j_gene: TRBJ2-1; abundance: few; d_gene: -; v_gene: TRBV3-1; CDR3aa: CASSPQGRSSYNEQFF; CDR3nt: TGTGCCAGCAGCCCCCAAGGGCGGAGCTCCTACAATGAGCAGTTCTTC
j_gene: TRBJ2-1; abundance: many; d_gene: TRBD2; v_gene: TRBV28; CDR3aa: CASSLGTSGYNEQFF; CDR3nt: TGTGCCAGCAGTTTAGGGACTAGCGGCTACAATGAGCAGTTCTTC